Ten or more counts support the clone carrying this T cell receptor (beta chain). Compared with germline, one end of the junction differs, possibly owing to a read error. The record originates from a study of patients and donors after allogeneic stem cell transplantation. The CDR3 has 13 residues. CDR1 is SSHAT and CDR2 is FNYEAQ in the germline V gene (reference sequence). TCRdb reanalysed the RT-PCR reads using MiXCR and keeps one entry per CDR3 protein. The sample has about 230,000 distinct CDR3 sequences, over 12% seen once. V gene TRBV7-7 combines with J gene TRBJ2-5; D may be TRBD2 (5 bases). The source is a human donor who was either an allogeneic HSCT recipient or a stem cell or donor lymphocyte infusion donor (not recorded which). It is not recorded whose cells these are; they may come from a transplant donor. Sequencing used blood, either unsorted or a sorted T cell fraction (not recorded which). CDR3 protein: CASSLDESAVANF. The CDR3 region has the DNA TGTGCTAGCAGCTTAGATGAATCGGCTGTAGCGAACTTC.